The TCR beta chain under discussion was sequenced for a study of blood T cell repertoires in COVID-19 (dated by TCRdb to 2020 to 2021). Turning to the overall study: Samples covering the acute and convalescent phases of COVID-19 were provided by collaborators in the United States, Italy and Spain. The prospective study material was composed of cDNA or gDNA derived from T cells, B-cell-depleted T cells, or PBMCs. The dataset comprised deeply sampled blood TCRbeta repertoires from subjects exposed to, actively infected with, or recovered from COVID-19. The repertoires were made available in a free public database intended to serve as a resource for research on the immune response to SARS-CoV-2. Samples came from the ongoing ImmuneRACE study (first 160 participants) plus 1,254 subjects from 6 global collaborators. A de-identified subject ID, COVID-19 status, age in years and sex were almost always included in the sample metadata. HLA class I and class II types, where available, came from metadata supplied by the sample provider rather than from assay-based typing. Study-level results and caveats: Clinical and demographic metadata were provided uncurated, with the amount varying by source and participant.

CDR1 and CDR2, per the germline V gene (reference sequence), are GTSNPN and SVGIG. There are 16 amino acids in the CDR3, from cysteine to phenylalanine inclusive. The only DNA kept is the CDR3, 48 bases in frame from the first base. TCRbeta CDR3 regions were amplified from genomic DNA by means of the immunoSEQ Assay, a bias-controlled multiplex PCR. For the original study's pipeline: The number of nucleated cells in each sample was estimated by amplification of reference gene primers within the assay. Sequence reads were collapsed and filtered to measure the absolute abundance of every unique TCRbeta CDR3 rearrangement. For each sample, productive Simpson clonality was calculated as the square root of Simpson's diversity index across productive rearrangements. TCRdb took this table from immuneACCESS and kept in-frame rearrangements with V and J called. Such tables lack part of the clones; where checked against another copy, unresolved V genes explain under half of the gap, and the rest is unexplained. V and J calls and clone size come straight from that table; D and trimming were deduced from the DNA. Present in this sample are around 200,000 clones, 70% to 90% of which were seen just once. In total, the top ten clones hold 4.5% to 5% of the sample.

The collaborating institutions used their own protocols to collect whole blood in K2EDTA tubes. Collaborator samples were shipped for TCRbeta analysis as frozen whole blood, isolated PBMCs, or DNA extracted from either sample type. Regarding this clone: Its antigen has not been determined. The input lacks base qualities; no much larger clone sits a single base away.

The clonotype comes from a woman over 75 with acute or convalescent COVID-19. The sequencing input was peripheral blood. The rearranged chain carries TRBV30 and TRBJ1-6; the D gene is possibly TRBD1, with 6 bases matching. The DNA is as follows: TGTGCTTTCCGACCCCAGGGGTACTTAGTTAATTCACCCCTCCACTTT. Its translation is CAFRPQGYLVNSPLHF.